The 18 T cell receptor beta chains in this list originate from one sample, sequenced in a study of control samples from healthy donors and cancer patients. Sequencing used immunoSEQ multiplex PCR; TCRdb keeps in-frame clones, though not all of them. The table has roughly 84,000 clones, 90% to 95% seen once. The sequenced sample was blood. The receptors originated from a man over 45 in good health.

The V gene is TRBV30, the J gene TRBJ2-1; 7 bases align to TRBD1. CDR3 size: 16 residues. CDR1 GTSNPN and CDR2 SVGIG come from the germline V gene (reference sequence). After removal of 3 bases from V and 5 bases from J, the junction contained 13 bases not matched to a gene. The CDR3 protein is CAWSAEGQLAHNEQFF. In DNA, the CDR3 is TGTGCCTGGAGCGCAGAGGGACAGCTAGCCCACAATGAGCAGTTCTTC.

This chain connects TRBV7-9 to TRBJ1-4, with no clear D. Germline CDR1 and CDR2: SEHNR and FQNEAQ (reference sequence). There are 12 residues in the CDR3. Trimming took 3 bases from V and 3 from J, leaving 2 bases between them. CDR3 residues: CASSFSNEKLFF. For the CDR3, the DNA is TGTGCCAGCAGCTTCTCTAATGAAAAACTGTTTTTT.

V gene TRBV6-5 combines with J gene TRBJ2-7; D is ambiguous. Trimming cost V 7 bases and J 2 bases, with 12 bases left between them. Germline-derived CDR1 and CDR2 are MNHEY and SVGAGI. The length of the CDR3 is 13 residues. For the CDR3, the DNA is TGTGCCAGCAAAGGGATTGATACCTACGAGCAGTACTTC. The encoded protein is CASKGIDTYEQYF.

The CDR3 loop reads CASSRGGGADTQYF. CDR3 coding DNA: TGTGCCAGTAGTCGTGGGGGGGGCGCAGATACGCAGTATTTT. V usage is TRBV19 and J usage is TRBJ2-3, with a possible D match to TRBD2 (7 bases). This CDR3 has 14 residues. Germline lookup yields CDR1 LNHDA and CDR2 SQIVND (reference sequence). Trimming removed 5 bases at V and 4 bases at J, with 13 bases between. Full variable domain (missing parts from reference TRBV19 and TRBJ2-3): DGGITQSPKYLFRKEGQNVTLSCEQNLNHDAMYWYRQDPGQGLRLIYYSQIVNDFQKGDIAEGYSVSREKKESFPLTVTSAQKNPTAFYLCASSRGGGADTQYFGPGTRLTVL.

The chain uses TRBV9 and TRBJ1-2; D is unclear. This CDR3 has 15 amino acids. CDR1 and CDR2 (germline): SGDLS, YYNGEE. With 0 bases removed from V and 10 bases from J, the gap between germline ends came to 19 bases. For the CDR3, the DNA is TGTGCCAGCAGCGTAGGTTCATCCACCAACAATTACTACACCTTC. It translates to CASSVGSSTNNYYTF.

The sample holds one count of this clone. V is TRBV9 and J is TRBJ1-5, with D possibly matching TRBD1 (6 bases). This CDR3 region has 16 residues. Trimming removed 3 bases at V and 1 base at J, with 14 bases between. CDR1 is SGDLS and CDR2 is YYNGEE in the germline V gene. The CDR3 DNA reads TGTGCCAGCAGCGCTGCGGACAGTGCGAGCAATCAGCCCCAGCATTTT. Translated: CASSAADSASNQPQHF.

The chain employs TRBV24-1 and TRBJ2-3, with D perhaps TRBD2 (6 bases). The germline gives CDR1 KGHDR, CDR2 SFDVKD. Trimming took 0 bases from V and 3 from J, leaving 12 bases between them. The CDR3 runs to 16 residues. The CDR3 DNA reads TGTGCCACCAGTGATTTGATCGGGGGTAGTACAGATACGCAGTATTTT. Its translation: CATSDLIGGSTDTQYF.

This chain links TRBV5-6 with TRBJ2-3; D is perhaps TRBD1 or TRBD2 (5 bases each). This CDR3 is built from 15 residues. Germline V gene data show CDR1 as SGHDT and CDR2 as YYEEEE. Deletions cut 1 base from V and 3 bases from J, with 12 bases between. CDR3 sequence (DNA): TGTGCCAGCAGCTTGAGGACACCGGGGACAGATACGCAGTATTTT. Protein: CASSLRTPGTDTQYF.

This clone appeared once. The chain couples TRBV7-9 to TRBJ1-5, with D possibly TRBD1 on 6 matching bases. Trimming shortened V by 1 base and J by 6 bases, and 10 bases separated the two germline ends. This CDR3 is built from 14 residues. The germline gives CDR1 SEHNR, CDR2 FQNEAQ (reference sequence). The CDR3 DNA is TGTGCCAGCAGCTTAGGCAGGGGAGGTCAGCCCCAGCATTTT. As protein: CASSLGRGGQPQHF. Combining the CDR3 with reference TRBV7-9 and TRBJ1-5 gives the whole variable domain DTGVSQNPRHKITKRGQNVTFRCDPISEHNRLYWYRQTLGQGPEFLTYFQNEAQLEKSRLLSDRFSAERPKGSFSTLEIQRTEQGDSAMYLCASSLGRGGQPQHFGDGTRLSIL.

The V and J genes are TRBV7-2 and TRBJ2-5, with TRBD2 identical over 10 bases. The CDR3 extends over 15 amino acids. J gave up 5 bases and V 3 bases, and 6 bases lay outside the gene matches. CDR1 is SGHTA, CDR2 FQGNSA, per germline. The CDR3 coding sequence is TGTGCCAGCAGCTTGCAGCGGGGGGGCCGGGAGACCCAGTACTTC. Encoded protein: CASSLQRGGRETQYF.

The chain uses TRBV18 and TRBJ1-2, with D perhaps matching TRBD1 (6 bases). This CDR3 has 14 amino acids. CDR1 and CDR2 from the germline V gene are KGHSH and LQKENI. V was clipped by 4 bases and J by 5 bases, with 14 bases between them. The CDR3 DNA is TGTGCCAGCTCACAGACTGGGACAACTTATGGCTACACCTTC. Its protein is CASSQTGTTYGYTF.

The V call is TRBV7-9, the J call TRBJ2-2, with D possibly TRBD1 on 6 matching bases. This CDR3 region has 15 residues. Trimming removed 5 bases from V and 0 bases from J, with 10 bases in between. CDR1 and CDR2 from the germline V gene are SEHNR and FQNEAQ (reference sequence). CDR3 loop: CASSARTANTGELFF. The CDR3 nucleotides read TGTGCCAGCAGCGCACGGACAGCGAACACCGGGGAGCTGTTTTTT.

This rearrangement joins TRBV29-1 to TRBJ1-2; D remains unclear. This CDR3 is 12 amino acids long. Germline assignment: CDR1 SQVTM and CDR2 ANQGSEA. Trimming cost V 3 bases and J 4 bases, with 9 bases left between them. CDR3 sequence reads: CSVEGSRYGYTF. CDR3 nucleotide sequence: TGCAGCGTTGAGGGCAGCCGCTATGGCTACACCTTC.

The rearrangement links TRBV5-8 to TRBJ2-2; the D is unclear. Germline lookup yields CDR1 SGHTS and CDR2 YDEGEE. Trimming shortened V by 3 bases and J by 5 bases, and 8 bases separated the two germline ends. This CDR3 comprises 13 residues. The CDR3 sequence: CASSSFYTGELFF. In DNA, the CDR3 is TGTGCCAGCAGCTCTTTCTATACCGGGGAGCTGTTTTTT.

The chain recombines TRBV10-2 with TRBJ2-2; D may be TRBD1 (6 bases). With 5 bases removed from V and 0 bases from J, the gap between germline ends came to 13 bases. Germline CDR1 reads WSHSY; CDR2 reads SAAADI. The CDR3 has 16 amino acids. The CDR3 region has the DNA TGCGCCAGCAGTCGAAAGACAGGAACGAACACCGGGGAGCTGTTTTTT. This gives the protein CASSRKTGTNTGELFF.

The chain couples TRBV19 to TRBJ2-2; no reliable D call. CDR1 LNHDA and CDR2 SQIVND come from the germline V gene (reference sequence). The CDR3 is 13 amino acids. Trimming left V 6 bases short and J 0 bases short, with 5 bases between. CDR3 residues: CASSQTNTGELFF. The CDR3 bases are TGTGCCAGTAGCCAAACGAACACCGGGGAGCTGTTTTTT.

This chain uses TRBV18 with TRBJ1-1, with D uncertain. Trimming shortened V by 2 bases and J by 2 bases, and 9 bases separated the two germline ends. Germline CDR1 and CDR2: KGHSH and LQKENI. The CDR3 consists of 14 residues. CDR3 protein: CASSPRPFNTEAFF. DNA for the CDR3: TGTGCCAGCTCACCAAGGCCATTCAACACTGAAGCTTTCTTT.

J is TRBJ1-4 and V is TRBV18; 8 positions match TRBD1. Germline V CDR1 and CDR2: KGHSH, LQKENI. The CDR3 totals 14 residues. The junction had 3 bases not matched to a gene; V was cut back by 4 bases and J by 5 bases. The CDR3 is CASSRDRGNEKLFF. For the CDR3, the DNA is TGTGCCAGCTCACGCGACAGGGGAAATGAAAAACTGTTTTTT.